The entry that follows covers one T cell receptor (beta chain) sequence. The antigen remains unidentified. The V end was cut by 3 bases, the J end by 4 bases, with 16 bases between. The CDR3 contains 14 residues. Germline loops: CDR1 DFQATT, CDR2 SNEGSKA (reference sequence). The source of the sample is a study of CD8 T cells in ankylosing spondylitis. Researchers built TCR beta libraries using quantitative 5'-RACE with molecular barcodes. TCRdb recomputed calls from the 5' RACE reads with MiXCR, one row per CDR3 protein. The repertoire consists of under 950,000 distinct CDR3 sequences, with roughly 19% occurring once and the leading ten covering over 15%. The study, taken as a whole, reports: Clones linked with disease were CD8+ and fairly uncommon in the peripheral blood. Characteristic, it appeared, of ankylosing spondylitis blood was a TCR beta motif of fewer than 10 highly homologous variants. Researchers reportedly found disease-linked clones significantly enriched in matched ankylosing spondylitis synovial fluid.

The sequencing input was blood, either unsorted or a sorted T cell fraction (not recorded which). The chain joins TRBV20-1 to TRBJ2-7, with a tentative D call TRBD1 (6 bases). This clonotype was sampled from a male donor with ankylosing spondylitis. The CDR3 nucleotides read TGCAGTGCTAGTCGGCTGGGGGCGAGTTACGAGCAGTACTTC. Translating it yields CSASRLGASYEQYF.